These 23 T cell receptor beta chains were sequenced from one sample in a study of blood T cell repertoires in COVID-19. Only in-frame clones appear in the TCRdb table, and some are missing; sequencing was by immunoSEQ multiplex PCR. The sample has about 230,000 clones, approximately 90% seen once; the top ten hold 11%. Sequencing input: peripheral blood. These receptors were collected from a man aged 50 to 60 with COVID-19, enrolled during active disease.

In its sample, this clone was seen once. The rearrangement links TRBV4-3 to TRBJ2-1; 7 bases are a match to TRBD1. V lost 4 bases to trimming and J lost 1 base; unmatched junction nucleotides: 4. The CDR3 sequence is 15 residues long. Germline CDR1 reads LGHNA; CDR2 reads YSLEER. Here the CDR3 reads CASSLGTASYNEQFF. Written as DNA, the CDR3 is TGCGCCAGCAGCCTAGGGACAGCTTCCTACAATGAGCAGTTCTTC.

The chain employs TRBV6-5 and TRBJ2-7, with 10 bases that match TRBD1. CDR1 is MNHEY, CDR2 SVGAGI, per germline. This CDR3 is 15 amino acids long. With 5 bases clipped from V and 3 bases from J, the junction kept 7 bases outside the gene matches. The CDR3 loop is CASSPGQGSGYEQYF. CDR3 coding DNA: TGTGCCAGCAGTCCGGGACAGGGGTCGGGCTACGAGCAGTACTTC.

This clone appeared once. The rearrangement uses TRBV18 and TRBJ2-5; TRBD2 agrees at 7 bases. Trimming cost V 0 bases and J 0 bases; bases outside gene matches: 7. The germline V gene encodes CDR1 KGHSH and CDR2 LQKENI. CDR3 length: 17 residues. The CDR3 region is CASSPPNSGAYQETQYF. CDR3 nucleotide sequence: TGTGCCAGCTCACCACCGAACAGCGGGGCGTACCAAGAGACCCAGTACTTC.

V gene TRBV4-1 combines with J gene TRBJ2-7, with 11 bases matching TRBD2. Per the germline V gene, CDR1 is MGHRA and CDR2 is YSYEKL. With V trimmed by 3 bases and J by 4 bases, 5 bases remained unmatched. This CDR3 comprises 15 residues. Here the CDR3 DNA reads TGCGCCAGCAGCCACGGGACTAGCGGAGATTACGAGCAGTACTTC. Its translation is CASSHGTSGDYEQYF.

The chain links TRBV18 to TRBJ1-3; D possibly corresponds to TRBD1 (6 bases). With 8 bases removed from V and 0 bases from J, the gap between germline ends came to 11 bases. Per germline, CDR1 KGHSH and CDR2 LQKENI. This CDR3 comprises 14 residues. CDR3 in amino acids: CASEGQSSGNTIYF. CDR3 DNA: TGTGCCAGCGAAGGACAGAGCTCTGGAAACACCATATATTTT.

The chain carries TRBV12-3 or TRBV12-4 and TRBJ1-6, with D unclear. This CDR3 is built from 13 residues. Between the trimmed V and J ends, which lost 6 bases and 10 bases, there was a span of 13 bases. The CDR3 DNA sequence: TGTGCCAGCAGCCTAGGCGGGGAATCACCCCTCCACTTT. This translates into CASSLGGESPLHF.

The chain has TRBV6-2 or TRBV6-3 and TRBJ1-1, with 7 bases lining up with TRBD1. V was clipped by 0 bases and J by 0 bases; unmatched bases: 4. The CDR3 loop spans 16 amino acids. The germline V gene encodes CDR1 MNHEY and CDR2 SVGEGT. CDR3 nucleotide sequence: TGTGCCAGCAGTTACTCGCCGACAGGGCTGAACACTGAAGCTTTCTTT. This gives the protein CASSYSPTGLNTEAFF.

This chain connects TRBV12-3 or TRBV12-4 to TRBJ2-5; 8 bases are shared with TRBD1. With V trimmed by 7 bases and J by 6 bases, 7 bases remained unmatched. The CDR3 is made up of 13 amino acids. CDR3 nucleotide sequence: TGTGCCAGCAACCTCCAGGGGGCTAAGACCCAGTACTTC. Translating it yields CASNLQGAKTQYF.

V is TRBV15 and J is TRBJ2-1, with TRBD2 matching over 8 bases. Losses at the gene ends were 0 bases for V and 6 bases for J; bases not matched to a gene: 7. The CDR3 spans 16 residues. Germline V gene data show CDR1 as LNHNV and CDR2 as YYDKDF (reference sequence). The CDR3 sequence is CATSRDSQREFNEQFF. CDR3 DNA sequence: TGTGCCACCAGCAGAGATTCCCAGCGGGAGTTCAATGAGCAGTTCTTC.

This chain uses TRBV2 with TRBJ1-5; D might be TRBD1 (5 bases). The CDR3 is made up of 15 amino acids. The germline gives CDR1 SNHLY, CDR2 FYNNEI. V was pared by 2 bases and J by 2 bases, with 10 bases between. The CDR3 DNA is TGTGCCAGCAGTGAATGGCAGGGTCGCAATCAGCCCCAGCATTTT. This codes for CASSEWQGRNQPQHF.

V gene TRBV18 combines with J gene TRBJ2-1, with D possibly TRBD1 on 5 matching bases. This CDR3 has 13 amino acids. V lost 3 bases, J lost 5 bases, and 8 bases lay in between. Germline V CDR1 and CDR2: KGHSH, LQKENI. As DNA, the CDR3 is TGTGCCAGCTCACCTTTGACAGACAATGAGCAGTTCTTC. This gives the protein CASSPLTDNEQFF.

The chain is built from TRBV15 and TRBJ1-1; no firm D call. The CDR3 is 13 residues long. Trimming left V 1 base short and J 10 bases short, with 13 bases between. Germline CDR1 reads LNHNV; CDR2 reads YYDKDF (reference sequence). CDR3 in DNA: TGTGCCACCAGCAGAGGTACGAGTTCCGGAGCTTTCTTT. As protein: CATSRGTSSGAFF.

J is TRBJ1-5 and V is TRBV6-6; 7 nucleotides line up with TRBD1. The germline gives CDR1 MNHNY, CDR2 SVGAGI (reference sequence). The CDR3 spans 13 residues. With V trimmed by 5 bases and J by 5 bases, 3 bases remained unmatched. CDR3 region: CASSHGTDQPQHF. CDR3 bases: TGTGCCAGCAGTCACGGGACAGATCAGCCCCAGCATTTT.

The chain is built from TRBV14 and TRBJ2-2; D call uncertain. The V end was cut by 1 base, the J end by 1 base, with 7 bases between. This CDR3 is 15 amino acids long. Germline CDR1 and CDR2: SGHDN and FVKESK. This CDR3 is CASSQVAGNTGELFF. CDR3 bases: TGTGCCAGCAGCCAAGTAGCCGGGAACACCGGGGAGCTGTTTTTT.

The chain joins TRBV20-1 to TRBJ2-3; weak D call: TRBD2 (6 bases). Germline V gives CDR1 DFQATT, CDR2 SNEGSKA (reference sequence). The CDR3 totals 14 residues. Trimming took 3 bases from V and 5 from J, leaving 15 bases between them. The CDR3 sequence is CSASFGGIGDTQYF. Here the CDR3 DNA reads TGCAGTGCTAGTTTCGGCGGGATTGGAGATACGCAGTATTTT.

This chain links TRBV27 with TRBJ2-7; 8 bases match TRBD2. CDR1 and CDR2 from the germline V gene are MNHEY and SMNVEV (reference sequence). V trimming: 7 bases; J trimming: 5 bases; junction bases outside the gene matches: 10. The CDR3 is 14 amino acids. CDR3 bases: TGTGCCAGCATCCCTCGCGGGAGGTCTAACGAGCAGTACTTC. This translates into CASIPRGRSNEQYF.

V usage is TRBV15 and J usage is TRBJ1-4; D possibly corresponds to TRBD1 (6 bases). Trimming took off 0 bases at V and 4 bases at J, with 9 bases between the two ends. The CDR3 runs to 15 residues. Germline V gene data show CDR1 as LNHNV and CDR2 as YYDKDF (reference sequence). The CDR3 region is CATSRDLDSNEKLFF. The CDR3 nucleotides read TGTGCCACCAGCAGAGATTTGGACAGTAATGAAAAACTGTTTTTT.

The chain is built from TRBV6-2 or TRBV6-3 and TRBJ1-5, with D maybe TRBD1 (6 bases). This CDR3 has 12 residues. Germline V gene data show CDR1 as MNHEY and CDR2 as SVGEGT. The V end was cut by 4 bases, the J end by 9 bases, with 10 bases between. Here the CDR3 reads CASSSPGAPQHF. The CDR3 DNA follows: TGTGCCAGCAGTTCCCCAGGGGCGCCCCAGCATTTT.

The chain is built from TRBV15 and TRBJ2-7; tentative D call: TRBD1 (6 bases). The CDR3 consists of 13 residues. From germline, CDR1 is LNHNV and CDR2 YYDKDF (reference sequence). Trimming removed 3 bases at V and 2 bases at J, with 8 bases between. The CDR3 coding sequence is TGTGCCACCAGCAGGGACAGACCCTACGAGCAGTACTTC. Its translation is CATSRDRPYEQYF.

The chain uses TRBV18 and TRBJ2-7; TRBD1 aligns across 8 bases. The germline V gene has CDR1 KGHSH and CDR2 LQKENI. The junction had 3 bases not matched to a gene; V was cut back by 6 bases and J by 2 bases. The CDR3 contains 13 residues. The CDR3 reads CASSWGQAYEQYF. The CDR3 region has the DNA TGTGCCAGCTCTTGGGGACAGGCCTACGAGCAGTACTTC.

This clone has only one observation. The chain links TRBV6-2 or TRBV6-3 to TRBJ1-2; 7 nucleotides align to TRBD1. The germline V gene encodes CDR1 MNHEY and CDR2 SVGEGT. The CDR3 covers 14 residues. V was pared by 2 bases and J by 4 bases, with 4 bases of the junction left unmatched. The CDR3, as DNA: TGTGCCAGCAGTTACCACGGACAGGTCTATGGCTACACCTTC. Translated: CASSYHGQVYGYTF.

V usage is TRBV6-1 and J usage is TRBJ2-1; 7 positions agree with TRBD1. Per germline, CDR1 MNHNS and CDR2 SASEGT. The V segment lost 4 bases and the J segment 1 base; nucleotides outside the gene matches: 10. The length of the CDR3 is 17 residues. The CDR3 is CASSGLTGTVSYNEQFF. CDR3 DNA: TGTGCCAGCAGTGGCCTGACCGGGACAGTATCCTACAATGAGCAGTTCTTC.

V and J are TRBV7-8 and TRBJ2-1; 11 positions agree with TRBD2. Germline V gene sequence: CDR1 SGHVS, CDR2 FQNEAQ. The CDR3 contains 17 residues. V trimming: 5 bases; J trimming: 5 bases; junction bases outside the gene matches: 11. The CDR3 is CASSPHGTSGLNNEQFF. The CDR3 DNA reads TGTGCCAGCAGCCCCCACGGGACTAGCGGACTCAACAATGAGCAGTTCTTC.